The TCR beta chain under discussion was sequenced for a study of T cell responses to AZD1222 COVID-19 vaccine. Of note for this clone: Its antigen is still unknown.

Measured with immunoSEQ multiplex PCR; TCRdb has only the in-frame clones, and not every one. The table shows tens of thousands of clones, with around 86% occurring only once. The junction had 2 bases not matched to a gene; V was cut back by 1 base and J by 5 bases. CDR3 length: 14 residues. Germline CDR1 reads SGHKS; CDR2 reads YYEKEE (reference sequence). Study-wide findings and caveats: Spike regions recognized by vaccine-associated CD4 TCRs spanned the protein, led by 160-218 and 743-854. Donors were mostly white British, more females; clonal diversity possibly underestimated.

This clonotype was obtained from an adult in good health. The sample in question was peripheral blood, obtained on day 0 of AZD1222 vaccination. The V and J genes are TRBV5-5 and TRBJ1-4, with 7 bases lining up with TRBD1. In DNA, the CDR3 is TGTGCCAGCAGCTTGCAGGGGGGGAATGAAAAACTGTTTTTT. This translates into CASSLQGGNEKLFF.